This T cell receptor beta chain was identified during a study of blood T cell repertoires in COVID-19. On the study more broadly: COVID-19 samples collected from the United States, Italy and Spain covered acute and convalescent phases. Sources were T cells, B-cell-depleted T cells, or PBMCs; the material itself was cDNA or gDNA.

Seattle enrolled patients during active infection and tracked them longitudinally. The germline V and J ends were trimmed by 0 bases and 7 bases, with 7 bases remaining between them. Germline CDR1 is SGHRS and CDR2 is YFSETQ. The CDR3 sequence is 12 residues long. Original processing methods: Researchers report that nucleated cell counts were estimated from reference gene primer amplification. Only in-frame clones appear in the TCRdb table, and some are missing; sequencing was by immunoSEQ multiplex PCR. That table is the source of V, J and clone size, and D and trimming were worked out from the DNA. The sample consists of roughly 120,000 clones, 85% to 90% of them appearing once.

The sequence came from a woman older than 75 with COVID-19, enrolled during active disease. Input material: peripheral blood. The rearrangement joins TRBV5-1 to TRBJ1-2, with D unresolved. CDR3 coding DNA: TGCGCCAGCAGCTTGGATCCGAGTGGCTACACCTTC. Amino acid sequence: CASSLDPSGYTF.